This TCR beta chain is drawn from a study of T cells in Graves' hyperthyroidism and ophthalmopathy. Germline-derived CDR1 and CDR2 are SNHLY and FYNNEI. J gave up 0 bases and V 5 bases, and 4 bases lay outside the gene matches. This CDR3 region has 14 residues. This clonotype has at least ten counts. TCR beta CDR3 region amplification was performed from RNA transcripts. TCR CDR3 underwent first-round RT-PCR with the HTBI primer set. MiXCR was run by TCRdb on the multiplex PCR reads, yielding one entry per CDR3 protein. The data show roughly 650,000 distinct CDR3 sequences, with approximately 15% seen just once and roughly 3.3% held by the top ten.

The genes are TRBV2 and TRBJ2-7; 7 positions agree with TRBD2. The specimen sequenced was blood. This clonotype was sampled from a middle-aged woman with Graves' ophthalmopathy. The CDR3 region has the DNA TGTGCCAGCAGTCCTGTAGCGGGCTCCTACGAGCAGTACTTC. Protein: CASSPVAGSYEQYF.